This T cell receptor beta chain was sequenced in a study of PD-1 blockade in classical Hodgkin lymphoma. As concerns this clone: Its antigen is unknown.

Germline V gives CDR1 SNHLY, CDR2 FYNNEI. J lost 0 bases, V lost 6 bases, and 5 bases had no gene match. The CDR3 spans 15 residues. Generated by immunoSEQ multiplex PCR, the TCRdb table keeps only in-frame clones and is missing some. Altogether around 15,000 clones are present, approximately 80% being singletons, with the ten largest covering around 2%. General observations from the study: Partial responders and progressors had significantly lower baseline TCR diversity.

Noted time point: cycle 4 day 1 (C4D1), after less than 7 weeks of nivolumab. After autologous stem cell transplantation all patients relapsed, and prior brentuximab vedotin exposure differed between cohorts. Purified CD4+ T cells were obtained from thawed PBMCs through magnetic negative selection. This sequence was found in a human donor with classical Hodgkin lymphoma. Sequenced here: CD4+ T cells from blood, sampled before the fourth cycle of nivolumab. This rearrangement joins TRBV2 to TRBJ1-5, with TRBD1 matching 7 bases. CDR3 sequence (DNA): TGTGCCAGCAGGGGTACAGGGGTTAGCAATCAGCCCCAGCATTTT. Its translation is CASRGTGVSNQPQHF. Together with reference TRBV2 and TRBJ1-5, the CDR3 gives the full variable domain: EPEVTQTPSHQVTQMGQEVILRCVPISNHLYFYWYRQILGQKVEFLVSFYNNEISEKSEIFDDQFSVERPDGSNFTLKIRSTKLEDSAMYFCASRGTGVSNQPQHFGDGTRLSIL.